This T cell receptor (beta chain) was documented in a study of blood T cell repertoires in COVID-19. Looking at the study overall: Researchers got acute and convalescent COVID-19 samples from the United States, Italy and Spain.

In this sample, this clone turned up a few times. As processed by the authors: From reference gene primer amplification, estimates of nucleated cell counts were derived. Assay used: immunoSEQ multiplex PCR; TCRdb lists only in-frame clones, some missing. That table is the source of V, J and clone size, and D and trimming were worked out from the DNA. There are 200,000 to 300,000 clones in the sample; 70% to 90% occur only once, and about 1.7% lies in the top ten. Individuals drawn from about two dozen US areas were roughly 18 to 89 years old. Recovered status in Cohort 3 required two negative PCRs, clearance, or symptom resolution. Trimming pared 3 bases from V and 2 bases from J, leaving 8 bases between. Germline-derived CDR1 and CDR2 are SQVTM and ANQGSEA. The CDR3 loop spans 13 amino acids.

This TCR derives from a man aged 35 to 55 who had recovered from COVID-19. The sequenced sample was PBMCs or T cells enriched from blood (not recorded which). The chain couples TRBV29-1 to TRBJ2-1; perhaps TRBD2 as D (6 bases). CDR3 protein: CSVDWGAYNEQFF. The CDR3 coding sequence is TGCAGCGTTGATTGGGGGGCCTACAATGAGCAGTTCTTC.